This T cell receptor (beta chain) is drawn from a study of shared clonotypes between healthy human individuals. Clones were read by immunoSEQ multiplex PCR, and TCRdb kept only the in-frame ones, dropping some. Of around 2.3 million clones listed, around 95% are singletons. The germline gives CDR1 ENHRY, CDR2 SYGVKD. This CDR3 has 16 amino acids. V was clipped by 4 bases and J by 1 base; unmatched bases: 4. Sequenced: naive CD4+ T cells sorted from blood. Subset noted: CD45RA+ positively selected. This sequence originates from a man younger than 35 in good health. V gene TRBV10-3 combines with J gene TRBJ2-5; 12 nucleotides line up with TRBD2. CDR3 bases: TGTGCCATCAGTGTGACTAGCGGGGGAGTCCAAGAGACCCAGTACTTC. It translates to CAISVTSGGVQETQYF.